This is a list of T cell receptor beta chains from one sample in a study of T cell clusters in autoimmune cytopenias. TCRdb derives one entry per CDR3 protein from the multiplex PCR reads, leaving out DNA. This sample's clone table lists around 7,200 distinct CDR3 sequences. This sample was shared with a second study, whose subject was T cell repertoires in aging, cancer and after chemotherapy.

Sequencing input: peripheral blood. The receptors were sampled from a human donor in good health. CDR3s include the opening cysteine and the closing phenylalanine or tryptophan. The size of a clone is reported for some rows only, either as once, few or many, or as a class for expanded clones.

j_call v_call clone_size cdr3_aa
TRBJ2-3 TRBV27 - CASSLGGYFTDTQYF
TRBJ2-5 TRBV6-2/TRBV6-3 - CASSYSSGKSETQYF
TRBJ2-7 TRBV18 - CASSPRESGEQYF
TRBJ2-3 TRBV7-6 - CASSLEPAGTDTQYF
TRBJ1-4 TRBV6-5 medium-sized CASSYSGIGGEKLFF
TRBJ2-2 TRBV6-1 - CASSILLVGGANTGELFF
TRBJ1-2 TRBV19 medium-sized CASSTAFNYGYTF
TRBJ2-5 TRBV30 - CAWLRQGQETQYF
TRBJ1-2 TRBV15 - CATSRAVAASYGYTF
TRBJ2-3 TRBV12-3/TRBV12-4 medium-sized CASSPLGAFTDTQYF
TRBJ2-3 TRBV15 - CATSRDGTSTDLDTQYF
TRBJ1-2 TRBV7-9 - CASSLGQGDGYTF
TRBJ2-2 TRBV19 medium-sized CASSILLAGGANTGELFF
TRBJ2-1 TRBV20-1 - CSASTGGAGEQFF
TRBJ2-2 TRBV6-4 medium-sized CASSDSEAGELFF
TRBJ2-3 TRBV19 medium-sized CASRERGGETDTQYF
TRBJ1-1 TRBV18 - CASSPWEQNTEAFF
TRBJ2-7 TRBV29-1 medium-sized CSVVQGLRGSYEQYF
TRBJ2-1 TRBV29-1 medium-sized CSAPGLANSYNEQFF
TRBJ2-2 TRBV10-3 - CATGLAGVTGELFF
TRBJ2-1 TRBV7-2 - CASSFGSSSYNEQFF
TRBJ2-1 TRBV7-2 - CASSLTTSGRGEFF
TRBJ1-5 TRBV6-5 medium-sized CASSSTWTGANQPQHF
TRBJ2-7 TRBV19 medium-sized CASSIRHSSYEQYF
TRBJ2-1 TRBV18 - CASSPQEGQGRFF
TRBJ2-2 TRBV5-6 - CASSYTNTGELFF
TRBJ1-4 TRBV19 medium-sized CASSPWTDAESKKLFF
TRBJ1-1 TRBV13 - CASIRAPQGYNTEAFF
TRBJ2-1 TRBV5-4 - CASSFSSYEQFF
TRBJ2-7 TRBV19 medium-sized CASSITGGAYEQYF
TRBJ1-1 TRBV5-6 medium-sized CASSDPTGQGNTEAFF
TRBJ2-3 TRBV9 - CASNGLSTDTQYF
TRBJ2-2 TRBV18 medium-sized CASSPAVVRNTGELFF
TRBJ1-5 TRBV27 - CASSAKTDQPQHF
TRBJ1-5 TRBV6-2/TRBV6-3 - CASSYLAGNQPQHF
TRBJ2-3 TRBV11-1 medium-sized CASRGRRSGTGGAADTQYF
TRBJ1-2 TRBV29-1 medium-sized CSVEAMTLARGYGYTF
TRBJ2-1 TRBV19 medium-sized CASSIGPAYNEQFF
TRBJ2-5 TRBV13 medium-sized CASSFRDRYQETQYF
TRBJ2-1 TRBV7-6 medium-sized CASSTDSYNEQFF
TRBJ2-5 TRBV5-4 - CASSLDSGQETQYF
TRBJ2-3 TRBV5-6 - CASNRQGQGINTQYF
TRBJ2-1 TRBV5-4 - CASSTVAGTYNEQFF
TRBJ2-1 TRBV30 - CAWSHRGRNEQFF
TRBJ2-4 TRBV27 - CASSPPGVAKNIQYF
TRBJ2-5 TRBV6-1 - CASSEPLAGGPWETQYF